This T cell receptor (beta chain) originates from a study of OX40 agonist ivuxolimab in advanced cancers. For the study at large: Patients assigned to dose escalation were diagnosed with hepatocellular carcinoma, melanoma, renal cell or head and neck cancer. Of the participants, over 30% had some prior anti-PD-1, anti-PD-L1 or anti-CTLA-4 therapy, which was allowed. Age averaged around 60 years (range about 23 to 85), and more than 80% were male.

This CDR3 spans 18 amino acids. Germline CDR1 MGHRA, CDR2 YSYEKL. V gave up 0 bases and J gave up 0 bases, with 18 bases separating them. Sequencing used immunoSEQ multiplex PCR; TCRdb keeps in-frame clones, though not all of them. The sample records roughly 19,000 clones, roughly 83% being singletons. Sequencing used CD4+ or CD8+ T cells sorted from blood, obtained in a trial of the OX40 agonist ivuxolimab. V usage is TRBV4-1 and J usage is TRBJ2-7, with D possibly being TRBD2 (5 bases). The sequence derives from an adult with an advanced solid tumor such as melanoma, head and neck, liver or kidney cancer. The CDR3 DNA reads as TGCGCCAGCAGCCAAGATCAGGCTAGCCCATCGAGCTCCTACGAGCAGTACTTC. The encoded protein is CASSQDQASPSSSYEQYF.